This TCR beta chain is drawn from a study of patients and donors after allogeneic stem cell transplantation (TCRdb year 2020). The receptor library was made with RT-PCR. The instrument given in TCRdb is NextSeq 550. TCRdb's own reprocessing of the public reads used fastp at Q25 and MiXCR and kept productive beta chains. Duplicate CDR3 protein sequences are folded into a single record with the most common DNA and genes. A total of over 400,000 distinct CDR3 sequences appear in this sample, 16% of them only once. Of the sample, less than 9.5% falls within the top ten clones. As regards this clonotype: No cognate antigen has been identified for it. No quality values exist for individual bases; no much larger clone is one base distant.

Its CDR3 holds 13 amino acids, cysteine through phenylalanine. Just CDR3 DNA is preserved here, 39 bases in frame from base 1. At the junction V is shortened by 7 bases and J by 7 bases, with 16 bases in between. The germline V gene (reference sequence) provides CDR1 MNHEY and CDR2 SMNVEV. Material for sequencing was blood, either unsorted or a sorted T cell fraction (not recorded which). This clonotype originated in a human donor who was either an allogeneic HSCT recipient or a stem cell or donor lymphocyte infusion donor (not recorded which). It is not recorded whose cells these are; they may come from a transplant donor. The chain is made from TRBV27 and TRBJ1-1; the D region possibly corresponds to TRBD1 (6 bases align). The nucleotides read TGTGCCAGCAATCAGGGGTTACTGGGTGAAGCTTTCTTT. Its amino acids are CASNQGLLGEAFF.